A selection of T cell receptor beta chains follows, all from one sample in a study of Ad26.COV2.S vaccination and SARS-CoV-2 variants. Using immunoSEQ multiplex PCR, the repertoire was profiled, and TCRdb retains in-frame clones only, with some absent. Counted here are hundreds of thousands of clones, 88% occurring once; the ten biggest clones make up 6.4%. The material was peripheral blood, obtained in a trial of Ad26.COV2.S vaccine versus placebo. All receptors derive from a person aged 18-65 years who received the Ad26.COV2.S COVID-19 vaccine or a placebo. CDR3s include the opening cysteine and the closing phenylalanine or tryptophan. Each record gives: D gene, J gene, clone size, V gene, CDR3 protein, CDR3 DNA. A D gene is named only where the DNA matches it firmly. Size is stated for part of the rows, as once, few or many counts, or as a class when the clone is expanded.

D gene: TRBD2; J gene: TRBJ2-2; clone size: NA; V gene: TRBV29-1; CDR3 protein: CSVELAANTGELFF; CDR3 DNA: TGCAGCGTTGAACTAGCGGCGAACACCGGGGAGCTGTTTTTT
D gene: NA; J gene: TRBJ1-1; clone size: NA; V gene: TRBV9; CDR3 protein: CASSVVGSLNTEAFF; CDR3 DNA: TGTGCCAGCAGCGTAGTAGGATCACTGAACACTGAAGCTTTCTTT
D gene: NA; J gene: TRBJ2-1; clone size: few; V gene: TRBV27; CDR3 protein: CASISDRGGYNEQFF; CDR3 DNA: TGTGCCAGCATCTCGGACAGAGGGGGGTACAATGAGCAGTTCTTC
D gene: TRBD1; J gene: TRBJ1-4; clone size: once; V gene: TRBV25-1; CDR3 protein: CASSEPGQGNEKLFF; CDR3 DNA: TGTGCCAGCAGTGAACCGGGACAGGGTAATGAAAAACTGTTTTTT
D gene: NA; J gene: TRBJ1-6; clone size: NA; V gene: TRBV18; CDR3 protein: CASSPQTGMSSPLHF; CDR3 DNA: TGTGCCAGCTCACCACAAACGGGAATGAGTTCACCCCTCCACTTT
D gene: NA; J gene: TRBJ2-3; clone size: NA; V gene: TRBV3-1/TRBV3-2; CDR3 protein: CASSQGGASTDTQYF; CDR3 DNA: TGTGCCAGCAGCCAAGGGGGGGCTAGCACAGATACGCAGTATTTT
D gene: NA; J gene: TRBJ2-2; clone size: NA; V gene: TRBV4-3; CDR3 protein: CASSRAYTGELFF; CDR3 DNA: TGCGCCAGCAGCCGGGCGTACACCGGGGAGCTGTTTTTT
D gene: NA; J gene: TRBJ1-2; clone size: NA; V gene: TRBV6-5; CDR3 protein: CASSYSPGNYGYTF; CDR3 DNA: TGTGCCAGCAGTTACTCCCCGGGGAACTATGGCTACACCTTC
D gene: NA; J gene: TRBJ1-5; clone size: NA; V gene: TRBV6-6; CDR3 protein: CASSSQNSNQPQHF; CDR3 DNA: TGTGCCAGCAGTTCACAAAATAGCAATCAGCCCCAGCATTTT
D gene: NA; J gene: TRBJ1-1; clone size: NA; V gene: TRBV5-4; CDR3 protein: CASSLAGRFNTEAFF; CDR3 DNA: TGTGCCAGCAGCTTGGCAGGGCGGTTTAACACTGAAGCTTTCTTT
D gene: NA; J gene: TRBJ2-7; clone size: NA; V gene: TRBV5-1; CDR3 protein: CASSLNRGDRAYEQYF; CDR3 DNA: TGCGCCAGCAGCTTGAACCGGGGAGATCGGGCCTACGAGCAGTACTTC
D gene: NA; J gene: TRBJ1-5; clone size: few; V gene: TRBV4-3; CDR3 protein: CASSQDRGNQPQHF; CDR3 DNA: TGCGCCAGCAGCCAAGATAGAGGTAATCAGCCCCAGCATTTT
D gene: TRBD1; J gene: TRBJ1-2; clone size: NA; V gene: TRBV7-9; CDR3 protein: CASSHNRDRGLINGGYTF; CDR3 DNA: TGTGCCAGCAGCCACAATAGGGACAGGGGGCTGATTAATGGTGGCTACACCTTC
D gene: TRBD1; J gene: TRBJ2-1; clone size: NA; V gene: TRBV7-3; CDR3 protein: CASSLYRGPPYNEQFF; CDR3 DNA: TGTGCCAGCAGCTTATACAGGGGCCCTCCATACAATGAGCAGTTCTTC
D gene: TRBD1; J gene: TRBJ1-1; clone size: NA; V gene: TRBV12-3/TRBV12-4; CDR3 protein: CAGQQGPGTEAFF; CDR3 DNA: TGTGCCGGGCAACAGGGGCCTGGCACTGAAGCTTTCTTT